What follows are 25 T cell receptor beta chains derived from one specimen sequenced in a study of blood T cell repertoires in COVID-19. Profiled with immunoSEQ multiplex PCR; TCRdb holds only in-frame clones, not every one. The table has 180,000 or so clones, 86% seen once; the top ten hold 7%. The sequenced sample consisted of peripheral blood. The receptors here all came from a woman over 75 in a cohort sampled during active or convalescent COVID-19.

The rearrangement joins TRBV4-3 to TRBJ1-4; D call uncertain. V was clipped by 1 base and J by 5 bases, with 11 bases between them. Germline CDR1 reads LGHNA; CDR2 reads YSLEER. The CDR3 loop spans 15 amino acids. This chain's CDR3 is CASSQVGQPNEKLFF. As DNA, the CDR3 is TGCGCCAGCAGCCAAGTTGGGCAGCCCAATGAAAAACTGTTTTTT.

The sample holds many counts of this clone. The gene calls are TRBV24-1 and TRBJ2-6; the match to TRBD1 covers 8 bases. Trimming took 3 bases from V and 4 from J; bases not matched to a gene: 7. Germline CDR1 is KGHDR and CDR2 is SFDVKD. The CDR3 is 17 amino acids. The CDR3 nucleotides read TGTGCCACCAGTGATCTAGGACAGGGTGACGGGGCCAACGTCCTGACTTTC. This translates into CATSDLGQGDGANVLTF.

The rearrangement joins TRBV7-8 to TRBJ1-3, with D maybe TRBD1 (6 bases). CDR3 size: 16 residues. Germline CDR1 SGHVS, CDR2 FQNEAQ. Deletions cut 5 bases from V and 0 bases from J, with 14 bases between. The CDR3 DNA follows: TGTGCCAGCAGCCCCAATACAGGGAACTCTGGAAACACCATATATTTT. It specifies CASSPNTGNSGNTIYF.

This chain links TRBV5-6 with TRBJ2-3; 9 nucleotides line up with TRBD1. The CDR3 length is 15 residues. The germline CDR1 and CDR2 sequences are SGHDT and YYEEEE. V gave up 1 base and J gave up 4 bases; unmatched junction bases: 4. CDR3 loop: CASSLFRDRADTQYF. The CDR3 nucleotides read TGTGCCAGCAGCTTGTTTAGGGACAGGGCAGATACGCAGTATTTT. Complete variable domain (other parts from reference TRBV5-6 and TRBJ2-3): DAGVTQSPTHLIKTRGQQVTLRCSPKSGHDTVSWYQQALGQGPQFIFQYYEEEERQRGNFPDRFSGHQFPNYSSELNVNALLLGDSALYLCASSLFRDRADTQYFGPGTRLTVL.

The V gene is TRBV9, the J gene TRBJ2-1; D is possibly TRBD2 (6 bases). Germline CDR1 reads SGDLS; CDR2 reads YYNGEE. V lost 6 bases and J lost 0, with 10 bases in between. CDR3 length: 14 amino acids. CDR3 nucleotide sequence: TGTGCCAGCAACTCGGGGGTCTCCTACAATGAGCAGTTCTTC. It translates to CASNSGVSYNEQFF.

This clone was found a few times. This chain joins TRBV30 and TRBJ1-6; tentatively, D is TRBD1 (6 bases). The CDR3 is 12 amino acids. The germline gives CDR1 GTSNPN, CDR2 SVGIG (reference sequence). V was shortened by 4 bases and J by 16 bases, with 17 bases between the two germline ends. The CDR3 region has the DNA TGTGCCTGGAAATTCGGCGGACAGCATCTCCACTTT. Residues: CAWKFGGQHLHF.

Here the CDR3 reads CASSLRYGQGDDYGYTF. The DNA of the CDR3 is TGTGCCAGCAGTTTACGTTACGGACAGGGCGATGACTATGGCTACACCTTC. This rearrangement joins TRBV28 to TRBJ1-2; 8 bases align to TRBD1. CDR1 and CDR2 from the germline V gene are MDHEN and SYDVKM. With V trimmed by 2 bases and J by 3 bases, 11 bases remained unmatched. The CDR3 totals 17 residues.

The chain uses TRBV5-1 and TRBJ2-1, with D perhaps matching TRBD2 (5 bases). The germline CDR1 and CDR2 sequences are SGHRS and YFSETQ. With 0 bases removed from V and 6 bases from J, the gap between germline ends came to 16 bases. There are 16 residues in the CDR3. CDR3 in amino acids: CASSLDGVYSGNEQFF. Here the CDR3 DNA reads TGCGCCAGCAGCTTGGACGGGGTCTACTCTGGCAATGAGCAGTTCTTC.

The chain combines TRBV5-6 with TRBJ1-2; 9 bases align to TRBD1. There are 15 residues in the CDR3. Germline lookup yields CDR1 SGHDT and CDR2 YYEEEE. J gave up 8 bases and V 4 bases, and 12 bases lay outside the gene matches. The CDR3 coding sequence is TGTGCCAGCAGCCTAGGACAGGGGAAGATGGAAGGCTACACCTTC. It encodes CASSLGQGKMEGYTF. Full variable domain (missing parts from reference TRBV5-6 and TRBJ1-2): DAGVTQSPTHLIKTRGQQVTLRCSPKSGHDTVSWYQQALGQGPQFIFQYYEEEERQRGNFPDRFSGHQFPNYSSELNVNALLLGDSALYLCASSLGQGKMEGYTFGSGTRLTVV.

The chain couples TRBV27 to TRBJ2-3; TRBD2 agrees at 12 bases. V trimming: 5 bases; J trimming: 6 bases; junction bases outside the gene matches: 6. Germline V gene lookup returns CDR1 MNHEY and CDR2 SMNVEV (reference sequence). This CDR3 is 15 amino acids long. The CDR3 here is CASSPRLAGVDTQYF. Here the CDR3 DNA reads TGTGCCAGCAGTCCCCGACTAGCGGGGGTGGATACGCAGTATTTT.

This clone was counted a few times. CDR3 bases: TGTGCCAGCAGTTTTCATCCGGGACAGGGCGGACAGCCCCAGCATTTT. Its protein product is CASSFHPGQGGQPQHF. The V call is TRBV27, the J call TRBJ1-5; 9 bases agree with TRBD1. This CDR3 comprises 16 residues. With 3 bases clipped from V and 7 bases from J, the junction kept 10 bases outside the gene matches. Germline lookup yields CDR1 MNHEY and CDR2 SMNVEV (reference sequence).

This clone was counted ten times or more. CDR3 loop: CASSLAGSSGANVLTF. The CDR3 DNA sequence: TGTGCCAGCAGCTTGGCCGGGAGCTCTGGGGCCAACGTCCTGACTTTC. The rearrangement joins TRBV5-4 to TRBJ2-6; tentative D call: TRBD2 (6 bases). Germline V gives CDR1 SGHNT, CDR2 YYREEE (reference sequence). Trimming pared 0 bases from V and 0 bases from J, leaving 7 bases between. CDR3 size: 16 residues.

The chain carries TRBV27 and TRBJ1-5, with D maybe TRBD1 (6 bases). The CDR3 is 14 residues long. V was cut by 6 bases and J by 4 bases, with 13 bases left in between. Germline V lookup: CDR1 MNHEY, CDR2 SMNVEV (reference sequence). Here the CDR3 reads CASRDQGPNQPQHF. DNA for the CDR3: TGTGCCAGCAGAGATCAGGGGCCTAATCAGCCCCAGCATTTT.

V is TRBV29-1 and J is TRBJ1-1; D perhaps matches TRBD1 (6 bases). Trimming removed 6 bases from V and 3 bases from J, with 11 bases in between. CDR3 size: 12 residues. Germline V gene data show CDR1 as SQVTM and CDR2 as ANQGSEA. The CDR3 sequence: CSVQTGYTEAFF. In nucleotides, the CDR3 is TGCAGCGTCCAGACAGGCTACACTGAAGCTTTCTTT.

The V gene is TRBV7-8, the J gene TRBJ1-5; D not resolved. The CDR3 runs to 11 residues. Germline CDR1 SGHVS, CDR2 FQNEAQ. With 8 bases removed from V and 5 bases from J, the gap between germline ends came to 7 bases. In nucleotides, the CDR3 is TGTGCCAGCCCTTTTTATCAGCCCCAGCATTTT. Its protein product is CASPFYQPQHF.

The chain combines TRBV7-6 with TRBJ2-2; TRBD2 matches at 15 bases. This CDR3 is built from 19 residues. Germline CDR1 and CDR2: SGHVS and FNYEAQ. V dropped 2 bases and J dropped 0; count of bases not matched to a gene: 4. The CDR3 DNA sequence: TGTGCCAGCAGCTTAACGGGACTAGCGGGAGGATCGAACACCGGGGAGCTGTTTTTT. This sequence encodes CASSLTGLAGGSNTGELFF.

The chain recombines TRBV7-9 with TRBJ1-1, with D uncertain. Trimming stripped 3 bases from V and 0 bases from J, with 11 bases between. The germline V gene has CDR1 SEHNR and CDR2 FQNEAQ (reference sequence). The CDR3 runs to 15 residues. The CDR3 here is CASSFLAEMNTEAFF. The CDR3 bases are TGTGCCAGCAGCTTCCTCGCAGAAATGAACACTGAAGCTTTCTTT.

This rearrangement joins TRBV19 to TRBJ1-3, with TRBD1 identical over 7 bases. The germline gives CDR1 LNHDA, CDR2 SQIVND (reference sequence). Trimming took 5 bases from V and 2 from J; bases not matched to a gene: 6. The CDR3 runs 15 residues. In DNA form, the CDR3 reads TGTGCCAGTAGTTTTGACAGGGATCCTGGAAACACCATATATTTT. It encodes CASSFDRDPGNTIYF.

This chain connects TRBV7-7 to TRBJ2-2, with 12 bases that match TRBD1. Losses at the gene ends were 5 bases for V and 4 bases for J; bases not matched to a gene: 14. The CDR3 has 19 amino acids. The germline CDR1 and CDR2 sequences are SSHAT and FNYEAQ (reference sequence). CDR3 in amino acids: CASSPRPGQGARGTGELFF. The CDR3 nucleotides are TGTGCCAGCAGCCCTCGGCCGGGACAGGGGGCGCGGGGCACCGGGGAGCTGTTTTTT. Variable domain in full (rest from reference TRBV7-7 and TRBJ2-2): GAGVSQSPRYKVTKRGQDVTLRCDPISSHATLYWYQQALGQGPEFLTYFNYEAQPDKSGLPSDRFSAERPEGSISTLTIQRTEQRDSAMYRCASSPRPGQGARGTGELFFGEGSRLTVL.

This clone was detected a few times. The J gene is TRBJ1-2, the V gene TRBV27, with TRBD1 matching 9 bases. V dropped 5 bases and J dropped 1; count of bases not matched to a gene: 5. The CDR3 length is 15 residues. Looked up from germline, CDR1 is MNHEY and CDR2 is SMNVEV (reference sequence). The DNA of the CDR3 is TGTGCCAGCAGTCAGACAGGGGGTTATAACTATGGCTACACCTTC. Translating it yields CASSQTGGYNYGYTF.

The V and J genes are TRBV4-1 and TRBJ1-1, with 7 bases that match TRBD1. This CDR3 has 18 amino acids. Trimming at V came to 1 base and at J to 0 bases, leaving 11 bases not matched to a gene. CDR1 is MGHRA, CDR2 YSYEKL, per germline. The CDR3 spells CASSQVRVRGPMNTEAFF. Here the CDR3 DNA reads TGCGCCAGCAGCCAAGTAAGAGTGAGGGGGCCTATGAACACTGAAGCTTTCTTT.

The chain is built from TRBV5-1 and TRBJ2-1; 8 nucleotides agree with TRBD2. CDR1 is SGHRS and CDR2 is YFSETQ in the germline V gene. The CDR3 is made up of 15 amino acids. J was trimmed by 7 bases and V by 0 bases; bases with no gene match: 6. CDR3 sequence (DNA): TGCGCCAGCAGCTTGGTAGCGGGAAGCAAGAATGAGCAGTTCTTC. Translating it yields CASSLVAGSKNEQFF.

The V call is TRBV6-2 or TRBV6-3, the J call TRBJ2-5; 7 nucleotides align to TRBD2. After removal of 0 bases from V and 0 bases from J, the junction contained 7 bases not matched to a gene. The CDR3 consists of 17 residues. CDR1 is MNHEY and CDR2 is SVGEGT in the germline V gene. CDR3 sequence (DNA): TGTGCCAGCAGTTACTCGATTAGCGGGCCGTACCAAGAGACCCAGTACTTC. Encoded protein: CASSYSISGPYQETQYF.

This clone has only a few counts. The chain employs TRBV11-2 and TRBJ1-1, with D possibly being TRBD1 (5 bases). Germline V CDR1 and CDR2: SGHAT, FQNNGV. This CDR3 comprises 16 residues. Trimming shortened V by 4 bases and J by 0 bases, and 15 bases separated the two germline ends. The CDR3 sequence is CASSSETRDLNTEAFF. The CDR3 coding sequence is TGTGCCAGCAGCTCGGAGACCAGGGATCTGAACACTGAAGCTTTCTTT.

DNA for the CDR3: TGCAGCGTGTTGCGGGAGGTCATGTATACGCAGTATTTT. It is translated as CSVLREVMYTQYF. The V and J genes are TRBV29-1 and TRBJ2-3; 8 bases align to TRBD2. V was clipped by 6 bases and J by 7 bases; unmatched bases: 9. The germline V gene encodes CDR1 SQVTM and CDR2 ANQGSEA. This CDR3 is built from 13 residues.